This T cell receptor beta chain was sequenced during a study of T cells in localized non-small cell lung cancer (dated by TCRdb to about 2020). Broadly, across the study: The study analyzed T cell repertoires of 236 early-stage NSCLC patients, comparing tumors and uninvolved tumor-adjacent lungs. The cohort was made up of 236 treatment-naive NSCLC patients whose localized lung tumors had been resected. Of the NSCLC patients, 120 to 150 were male and approximately 99 were female, and the mean age was roughly 61 years. Here is what the overall study found, with its caveats: A median of around 60 of the top 100 tumor clones turned up in the paired uninvolved adjacent lung, and under 30 of those clones also ranked among the top 100 of that same adjacent lung. Because the study design was exploratory, TCR variables were selected using unadjusted p-values without false-discovery rate correction. Because multi-region sequencing of the tumors was not done, intratumor heterogeneity could not be ruled out. The highest T cell clonality was observed in uninvolved tumor-adjacent lung, where clonality exceeded that of tumor, suggesting that antigenic responses were more focused in uninvolved tumor-adjacent lung. Higher T cell density in blood was associated with longer overall survival, whereas higher clonality in adjacent lung was associated with shorter survival.

At diagnosis, tumor, uninvolved tumor-adjacent lung and peripheral blood were collected and then preserved as a mix of FFPE and fresh-frozen material. There are 16 amino acids in the CDR3, from cysteine to phenylalanine inclusive. Only CDR3 DNA is held: 48 bases, read in frame from base 1. The CDR1 and CDR2 encoded by the germline V gene are SGHNT and YENEEA. The junction shows trimming of 5 bases on V and 0 bases on J, plus 14 bases between the germline ends. TCR beta CDR3 regions were sequenced from DNA using the immunoSEQ Assay. The authors processed their data as follows. T cell density was computed as TCR beta template counts normalized to usable DNA estimated by amplifying housekeeping genes. Richness was estimated using the preseqR package, with extrapolation to 400,000 templates for PBMC samples and to 120,000 templates for tissue samples. Clonality was taken to be one minus Pielou's evenness. Tissue-enriched TCRs were identified through differential abundance testing performed on productive amino-acid clonotypes, with a minimum total count of 5 and an alpha of 0.1. The Jaccard Index and the Morisita Overlap Index were used to measure how much the repertoires overlapped between compartments. GLIPH clustered TCR beta CDR3s with public tetramer-defined viral CDR3s; viral motifs required at least three viral sequences plus V-gene enrichment. TCRdb's version of the immuneACCESS table is confined to in-frame rearrangements and falls short of the full clone set. An unresolved V gene accounts for under half of the shortfall where checked; the remainder is of unknown origin. The V and J calls and clone size come from that table; D and trimming were worked out from the DNA. The sample table records over 3,000 clones; more than 25% of these occur just once. In total, the top ten clones hold around 20% of the sample.

This clone was counted once. No cognate antigen has been identified for it. Within one base of it there is no much larger clone, and no base qualities were kept. The rearrangement combines TRBV11-3 with TRBJ2-1; the D gene is possibly TRBD1, with 8 bases matching. This clonotype was sampled from a male donor older than 55 with stage III lung adenocarcinoma. The sequences come from lung tumor tissue, collected before any cancer treatment. Here the CDR3 is given as CASSRGGQDSYNEQFF. The DNA reads as follows: TGTGCCAGCAGCCGCGGGGGACAGGACTCCTACAATGAGCAGTTCTTC.